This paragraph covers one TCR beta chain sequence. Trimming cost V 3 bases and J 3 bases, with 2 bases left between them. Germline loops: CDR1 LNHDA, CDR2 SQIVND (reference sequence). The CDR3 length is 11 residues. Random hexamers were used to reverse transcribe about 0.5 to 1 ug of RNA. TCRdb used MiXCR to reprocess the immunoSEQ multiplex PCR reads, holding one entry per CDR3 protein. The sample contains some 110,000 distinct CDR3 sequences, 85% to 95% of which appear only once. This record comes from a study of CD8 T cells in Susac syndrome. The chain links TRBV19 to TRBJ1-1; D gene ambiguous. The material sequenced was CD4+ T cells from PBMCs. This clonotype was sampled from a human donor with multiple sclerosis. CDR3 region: CASSIYTEAFF. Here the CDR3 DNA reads TGTGCCAGTAGTATTTACACTGAAGCTTTCTTT.